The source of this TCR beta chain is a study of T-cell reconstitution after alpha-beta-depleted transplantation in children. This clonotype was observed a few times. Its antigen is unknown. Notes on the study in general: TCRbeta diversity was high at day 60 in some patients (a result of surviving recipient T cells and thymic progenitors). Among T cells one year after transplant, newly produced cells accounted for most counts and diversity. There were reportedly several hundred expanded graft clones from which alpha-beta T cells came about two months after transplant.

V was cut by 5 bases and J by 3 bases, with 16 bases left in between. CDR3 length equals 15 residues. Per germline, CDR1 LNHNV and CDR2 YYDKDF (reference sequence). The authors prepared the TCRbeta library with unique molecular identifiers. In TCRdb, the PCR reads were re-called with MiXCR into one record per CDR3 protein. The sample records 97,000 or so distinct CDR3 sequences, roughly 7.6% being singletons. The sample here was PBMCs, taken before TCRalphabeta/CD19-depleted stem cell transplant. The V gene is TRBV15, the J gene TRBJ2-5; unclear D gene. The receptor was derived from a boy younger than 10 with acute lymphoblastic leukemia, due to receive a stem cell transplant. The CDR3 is CATSAPRATEETQYF. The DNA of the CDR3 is TGTGCCACCAGCGCCCCACGGGCTACGGAAGAGACCCAGTACTTC.